These 2 T cell receptor beta chains came from one sample sequenced in a study of T cells expressing NK-cell markers. For each CDR3 protein, TCRdb gives one entry from its re-call of the 5' RACE reads, without DNA. The sample includes about 460,000 distinct CDR3 sequences. Sequencing used blood T cells: a sorted CD56 or NKG2C T cell subset, CD4+ or CD8+ T cells, or bulk PBMC T cells (not recorded which). All receptors come from a woman aged 45-59 years in good health.

The chain carries TRBV20-1 and TRBJ1-5. This CDR3 spans 14 amino acids. Germline V gives CDR1 DFQATT, CDR2 SNEGSKA (reference sequence). CDR3 sequence: CSARRVLGNQPQHF.

V usage is TRBV20-1 and J usage is TRBJ2-3; the D call of TRBD1 rests on TCRdb alone, since no DNA is present to check it. CDR1 DFQATT and CDR2 SNEGSKA come from the germline V gene (reference sequence). The CDR3 consists of 13 residues. The CDR3 protein is CSADRGARDTQYF.